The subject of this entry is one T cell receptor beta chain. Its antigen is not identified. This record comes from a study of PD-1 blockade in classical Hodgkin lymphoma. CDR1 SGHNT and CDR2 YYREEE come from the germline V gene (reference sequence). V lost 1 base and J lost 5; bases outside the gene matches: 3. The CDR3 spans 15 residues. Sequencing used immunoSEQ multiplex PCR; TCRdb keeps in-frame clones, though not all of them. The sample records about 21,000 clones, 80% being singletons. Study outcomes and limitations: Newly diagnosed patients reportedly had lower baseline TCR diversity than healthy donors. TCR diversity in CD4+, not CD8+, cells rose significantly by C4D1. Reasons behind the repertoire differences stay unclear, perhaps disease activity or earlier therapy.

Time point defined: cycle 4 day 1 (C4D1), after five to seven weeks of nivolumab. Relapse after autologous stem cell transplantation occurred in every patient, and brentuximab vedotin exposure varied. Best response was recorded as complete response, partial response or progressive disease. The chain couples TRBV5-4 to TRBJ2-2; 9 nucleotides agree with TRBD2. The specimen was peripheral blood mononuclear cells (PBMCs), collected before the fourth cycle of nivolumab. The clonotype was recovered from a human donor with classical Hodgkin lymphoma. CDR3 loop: CASSLIAGVTGELFF. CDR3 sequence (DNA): TGTGCCAGCAGCTTGATAGCGGGAGTTACCGGGGAGCTGTTTTTT.